Listed here are 16 T cell receptor beta chains from one sample, sequenced in a study of cytotoxic CD8 clonotypes in ibrutinib-treated CLL. TCRdb keeps only in-frame clones here, not all; method: immunoSEQ multiplex PCR. The sample lists approximately 340,000 clones, roughly 71% occurring once. Sequenced material: PBMCs, taken after 36 months of ibrutinib treatment. The receptors were sampled from a human donor with chronic lymphocytic leukemia.

The rearrangement joins TRBV5-1 to TRBJ2-5, with 7 bases lining up with TRBD1. The CDR3 spans 14 residues. CDR1 and CDR2 from the germline V gene are SGHRS and YFSETQ. V lost 3 bases to trimming and J lost 1 base; unmatched junction nucleotides: 3. The CDR3 loop is CASSYRDSQETQYF. CDR3 nucleotides: TGCGCCAGCAGCTACCGGGACAGCCAAGAGACCCAGTACTTC.

This clone was seen only a few times. The rearrangement joins TRBV6-1 to TRBJ1-3; D not resolved. Germline CDR1 is MNHNS and CDR2 is SASEGT. CDR3 length equals 13 residues. V lost 8 bases and J lost 4, with 12 bases in between. The CDR3, as DNA: TGTGCCAGCGGGGAGTGGGAGGGAAACACCATATATTTT. It yields the protein CASGEWEGNTIYF.

The chain carries TRBV9 and TRBJ2-1; D perhaps matches TRBD1 (5 bases). Germline CDR1 is SGDLS and CDR2 is YYNGEE. The CDR3 loop spans 16 amino acids. V was clipped by 1 base and J by 7 bases, with 18 bases between them. The CDR3 sequence: CASSVRQTLGRNEQFF. In nucleotides, the CDR3 is TGTGCCAGCAGCGTACGACAGACCCTGGGTAGGAATGAGCAGTTCTTC.

DNA for the CDR3: TGTGCCAGCAGTTTAGGGTGGGGGGGACGCACAGATACGCAGTATTTT. Translation gives CASSLGWGGRTDTQYF. The rearrangement uses TRBV28 and TRBJ2-3; the match to TRBD2 covers 7 bases. The V gene end was trimmed by 2 bases and the J gene end by 1 base; junction bases not matched to a gene: 6. The CDR3 is 16 residues long. Germline loops: CDR1 MDHEN, CDR2 SYDVKM.

The rearrangement uses TRBV28 and TRBJ2-4; 9 bases map to TRBD1. The CDR3 covers 14 residues. The ends lost 6 bases at V and 9 bases at J; junction bases unmatched: 9. Germline V gene lookup returns CDR1 MDHEN and CDR2 SYDVKM. The CDR3 DNA reads TGTGCCAGCAGACCTTGGGACAGGGTCGGCATTCAGTACTTC. Amino acids: CASRPWDRVGIQYF.

The chain joins TRBV10-3 to TRBJ2-3, with 8 nucleotides matching TRBD1. Per the germline V gene, CDR1 is ENHRY and CDR2 is SYGVKD. V dropped 0 bases and J dropped 4; count of bases not matched to a gene: 3. This CDR3 spans 15 amino acids. CDR3 sequence (DNA): TGTGCCATCAGTGAGTCAGGACAGGGAGCAGATACGCAGTATTTT. As protein: CAISESGQGADTQYF.

This clone was counted a few times. The V and J genes are TRBV27 and TRBJ1-2; D unresolved. The CDR3 totals 14 residues. Germline V gene data show CDR1 as MNHEY and CDR2 as SMNVEV (reference sequence). The ends were cut back, 0 bases at V and 4 bases at J, with 9 bases in the middle. CDR3 protein: CASSLSSRTYGYTF. In DNA, the CDR3 is TGTGCCAGCAGTTTATCGTCGCGGACCTATGGCTACACCTTC.

This chain connects TRBV2 to TRBJ2-5, with 14 bases that match TRBD2. Germline V gene data show CDR1 as SNHLY and CDR2 as FYNNEI. The CDR3 loop spans 18 amino acids. Losses at the gene ends were 6 bases for V and 0 bases for J; bases not matched to a gene: 9. CDR3 sequence reads: CASSGDPGLAGDQETQYF. The CDR3 region has the DNA TGTGCCAGCAGCGGAGACCCGGGACTAGCGGGGGACCAAGAGACCCAGTACTTC.

This chain uses TRBV4-1 with TRBJ2-3; perhaps TRBD1 as D (6 bases). The V gene's germline CDR1 is MGHRA and CDR2 YSYEKL. The CDR3 contains 17 residues. V dropped 1 base and J dropped 2 bases, with 16 bases sitting between them. This chain's CDR3 is CASSQGPGQLPTDTQYF. In nucleotides, the CDR3 is TGCGCCAGCAGCCAAGGCCCGGGACAACTACCCACAGATACGCAGTATTTT.

This sequence joins TRBV5-1 and TRBJ1-1, with 7 bases fitting TRBD1. The CDR3 spans 15 residues. Germline values: CDR1 SGHRS, CDR2 YFSETQ. V lost 4 bases to trimming and J lost 2 bases; unmatched junction nucleotides: 8. For the CDR3, the DNA is TGCGCCAGCAGCCCGGACAGGACCCTCAACACTGAAGCTTTCTTT. As protein: CASSPDRTLNTEAFF.

This rearrangement joins TRBV18 to TRBJ2-7, with TRBD2 matching over 14 bases. The CDR3 sequence is 17 residues long. Germline V gene data show CDR1 as KGHSH and CDR2 as LQKENI. J was trimmed by 0 bases and V by 3 bases; bases with no gene match: 4. The CDR3 reads CASSPPGTSGSSYEQYF. The CDR3 bases are TGTGCCAGCTCACCCCCCGGGACTAGCGGGAGCTCCTACGAGCAGTACTTC.

On this clone itself: In the same sample, other DNA sequences code for this CDR3. The CDR3 bases are TGTGCCAGCAGCCCGGGGTGGTCCCACACCGGGGAGCTGTTTTTT. It codes for CASSPGWSHTGELFF. The chain has TRBV7-8 and TRBJ2-2; weak D call: TRBD2 (5 bases). Germline values: CDR1 SGHVS, CDR2 FQNEAQ. Trimming took 5 bases from V and 3 from J, leaving 13 bases between them. The CDR3 is made up of 15 amino acids. Full variable domain (outside the CDR3, taken from reference TRBV7-8 and TRBJ2-2): GAGVSQSPRYKVAKRGQDVALRCDPISGHVSLFWYQQALGQGPEFLTYFQNEAQLDKSGLPSDRFFAERPEGSVSTLKIQRTQQEDSAVYLCASSPGWSHTGELFFGEGSRLTVL.

The V gene is TRBV9, the J gene TRBJ2-5, with 7 bases lining up with TRBD1. CDR3 length equals 14 residues. V lost 0 bases to trimming and J lost 5 bases; unmatched junction nucleotides: 4. The germline CDR1 and CDR2 sequences are SGDLS and YYNGEE. This CDR3 is CASSVEGARETQYF. CDR3 sequence (DNA): TGTGCCAGCAGCGTAGAGGGGGCTCGGGAGACCCAGTACTTC.

This clone has only a few counts. The V and J genes are TRBV5-4 and TRBJ1-6; TRBD1 matches at 9 bases. This CDR3 is 17 amino acids long. Germline V gene lookup returns CDR1 SGHNT and CDR2 YYREEE (reference sequence). V lost 5 bases to trimming and J lost 1 base; unmatched junction nucleotides: 7. CDR3 loop: CASSTGTGFSYNSPLHF. Here the CDR3 DNA reads TGTGCCAGCAGTACCGGGACAGGGTTTTCCTATAATTCACCCCTCCACTTT.

The chain joins TRBV7-9 to TRBJ2-2; no definite D call. The germline V gene has CDR1 SEHNR and CDR2 FQNEAQ (reference sequence). This CDR3 spans 14 amino acids. V shed 4 bases and J shed 1 base, with 7 bases lying between them. DNA of the CDR3: TGTGCCAGCAGCTCCTACTTGAACACCGGGGAGCTGTTTTTT. This encodes CASSSYLNTGELFF.

This chain links TRBV27 with TRBJ1-6; the match to TRBD1 covers 7 bases. Germline V gene sequence: CDR1 MNHEY, CDR2 SMNVEV (reference sequence). The CDR3 spans 16 residues. After removal of 5 bases from V and 4 bases from J, the junction contained 8 bases not matched to a gene. The CDR3 region has the DNA TGTGCCAGCAGTCCTAGAGGGACAGCTTATAATTCACCCCTCCACTTT. Its translation: CASSPRGTAYNSPLHF.